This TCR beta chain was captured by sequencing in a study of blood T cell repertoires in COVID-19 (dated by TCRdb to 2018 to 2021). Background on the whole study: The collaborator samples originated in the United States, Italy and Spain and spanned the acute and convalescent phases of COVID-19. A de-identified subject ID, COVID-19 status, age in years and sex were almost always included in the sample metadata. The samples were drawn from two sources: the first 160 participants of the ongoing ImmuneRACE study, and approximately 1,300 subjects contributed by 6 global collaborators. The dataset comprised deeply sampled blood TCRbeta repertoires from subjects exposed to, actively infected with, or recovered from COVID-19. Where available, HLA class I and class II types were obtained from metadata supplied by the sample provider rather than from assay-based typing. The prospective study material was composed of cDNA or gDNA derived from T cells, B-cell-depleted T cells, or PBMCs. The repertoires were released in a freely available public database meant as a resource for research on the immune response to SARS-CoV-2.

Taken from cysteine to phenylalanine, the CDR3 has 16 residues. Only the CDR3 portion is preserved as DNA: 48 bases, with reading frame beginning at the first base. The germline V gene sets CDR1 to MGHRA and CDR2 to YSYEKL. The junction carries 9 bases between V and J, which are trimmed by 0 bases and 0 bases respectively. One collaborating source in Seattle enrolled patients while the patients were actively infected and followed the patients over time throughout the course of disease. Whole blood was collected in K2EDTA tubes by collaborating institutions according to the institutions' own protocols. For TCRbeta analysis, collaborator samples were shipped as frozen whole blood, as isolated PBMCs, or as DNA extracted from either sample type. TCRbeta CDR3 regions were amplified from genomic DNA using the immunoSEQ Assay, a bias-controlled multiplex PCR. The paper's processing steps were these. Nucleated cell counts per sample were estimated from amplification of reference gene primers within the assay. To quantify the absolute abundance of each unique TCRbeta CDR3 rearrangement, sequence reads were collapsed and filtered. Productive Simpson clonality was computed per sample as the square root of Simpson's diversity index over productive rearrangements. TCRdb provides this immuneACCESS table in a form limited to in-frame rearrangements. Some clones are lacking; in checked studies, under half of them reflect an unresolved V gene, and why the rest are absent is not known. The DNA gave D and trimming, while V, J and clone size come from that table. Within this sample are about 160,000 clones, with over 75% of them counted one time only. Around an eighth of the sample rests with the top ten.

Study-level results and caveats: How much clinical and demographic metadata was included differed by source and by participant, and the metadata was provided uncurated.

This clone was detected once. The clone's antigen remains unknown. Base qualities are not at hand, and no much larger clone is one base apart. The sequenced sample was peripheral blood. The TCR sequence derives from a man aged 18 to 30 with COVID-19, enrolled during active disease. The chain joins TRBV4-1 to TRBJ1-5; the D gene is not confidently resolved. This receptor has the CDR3 CASSQDRRNSNQPQHF. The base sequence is TGCGCCAGCAGCCAAGATCGGCGGAATAGCAATCAGCCCCAGCATTTT.